Included here is one TCR beta chain sequence, with context. The entry originates in a study of blood T cell repertoires in COVID-19. Assay: immunoSEQ multiplex PCR; the TCRdb copy retains only in-frame clones and omits some. The sample gives around 310,000 clones, roughly 90% of which show up once; just under 9.5% is in the top ten. V was clipped by 6 bases and J by 0 bases; unmatched bases: 8. The germline V gene has CDR1 MNHEY and CDR2 SVGAGI. CDR3 length: 15 residues. This clonotype was sampled from a woman younger than 45 who had recovered from COVID-19. The chain uses TRBV6-5 and TRBJ2-7, with 7 positions matching TRBD1. The sequenced sample consisted of PBMCs or T cells enriched from blood (not recorded which). The CDR3 nucleotides are TGTGCCAGCAGCTTATTCAGGGGGAGCTCCTACGAGCAGTACTTC. Its translation is CASSLFRGSSYEQYF.